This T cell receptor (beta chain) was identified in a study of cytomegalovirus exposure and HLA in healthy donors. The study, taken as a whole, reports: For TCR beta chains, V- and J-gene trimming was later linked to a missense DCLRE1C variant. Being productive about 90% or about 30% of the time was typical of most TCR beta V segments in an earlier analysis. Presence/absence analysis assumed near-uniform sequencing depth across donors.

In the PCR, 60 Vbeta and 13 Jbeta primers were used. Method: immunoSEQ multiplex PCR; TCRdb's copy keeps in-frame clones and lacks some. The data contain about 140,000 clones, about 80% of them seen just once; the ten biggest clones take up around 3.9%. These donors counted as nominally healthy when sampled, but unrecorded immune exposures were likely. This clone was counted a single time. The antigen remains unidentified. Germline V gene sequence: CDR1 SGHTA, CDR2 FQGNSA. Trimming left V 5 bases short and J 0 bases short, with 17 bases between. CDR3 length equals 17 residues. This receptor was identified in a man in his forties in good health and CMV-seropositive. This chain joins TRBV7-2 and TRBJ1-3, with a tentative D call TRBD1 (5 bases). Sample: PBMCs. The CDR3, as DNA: TGTGCCAGCAGCCGCGGGGCAGGGAGCTCCTCTGGAAACACCATATATTTT. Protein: CASSRGAGSSSGNTIYF.